This T cell receptor (beta chain) was sequenced in a study of blood T cells in healthy people across ages. Healthy Caucasian individuals from Russia aged about 6 to 95 were enrolled as donors. With a J-beta primer mix and a sample-barcoded 5' primer, a second PCR ran about 7 to 11 cycles. Each cDNA molecule was tagged by a template-switch adaptor that had 12 random nucleotides. TCRdb analysed the 5' RACE reads with MiXCR anew, one entry per CDR3 protein. The sample consists of 1,300,000 or so distinct CDR3 sequences, approximately 59% of them appearing once. This clonotype occurred a few times. This TCR was sampled from a man aged 18 to 29 in good health. Sequencing input: blood.

The CDR3 DNA sequence: TGTGCCAGCCGGACTAGCGGGAGATGGAACTACGAGCAGTACTTC. It specifies CASRTSGRWNYEQYF. The chain is built from TRBV27 and TRBJ2-7; TRBD2 aligns across 13 bases. This CDR3 comprises 15 residues. Germline V CDR1 and CDR2: MNHEY, SMNVEV (reference sequence). J gave up 3 bases and V 8 bases, and 7 bases lay outside the gene matches.